Shown below are 29 T cell receptor beta chains from a single sample sequenced in a study of T cell changes during pregnancy in multiple sclerosis. The method was immunoSEQ multiplex PCR; TCRdb's version includes in-frame clones alone and lacks a portion of them. Of some 40,000 clones in the sample, roughly 87% were seen once. The sequenced sample was CD4+ T cells from peripheral blood mononuclear cells, obtained in the first trimester of pregnancy. Receptors originate from a female donor with multiple sclerosis, enrolled in a pregnancy study.

This chain links TRBV4-1 with TRBJ2-1; the match to TRBD1 covers 8 bases. V shed 4 bases, J shed 6 bases, and the junction held 11 bases outside the gene matches. The CDR3 covers 16 residues. The germline V gene encodes CDR1 MGHRA and CDR2 YSYEKL. Written as DNA, the CDR3 is TGCGCCAGCAGCCGAGGGACAGGTCCGATCGGCAATGAGCAGTTCTTC. Protein: CASSRGTGPIGNEQFF.

The chain links TRBV18 to TRBJ1-2, with 9 bases that match TRBD1. The CDR3 is 16 amino acids. Germline V CDR1 and CDR2: KGHSH, LQKENI. J lost 6 bases, V lost 4 bases, and 12 bases had no gene match. CDR3 region: CASSRTKPGQGDGYTF. The CDR3 DNA follows: TGTGCCAGCTCACGTACTAAACCGGGACAGGGCGATGGCTACACCTTC.

Comments on this clone: Other DNA sequences in this specimen translate into the identical CDR3. The CDR3 protein is CASSRSNTGELFF. Here the CDR3 DNA reads TGTGCCAGCAGTAGGAGTAACACCGGGGAGCTGTTTTTT. V and J are TRBV6-5 and TRBJ2-2; D call uncertain. V was cut by 5 bases and J by 2 bases, with 6 bases left in between. This CDR3 has 13 amino acids. Germline V lookup: CDR1 MNHEY, CDR2 SVGAGI.

J is TRBJ1-1 and V is TRBV10-2, with 7 nucleotides matching TRBD1. This CDR3 spans 14 amino acids. Trimming removed 7 bases from V and 6 bases from J; junction bases left unmatched: 11. CDR1 and CDR2 from the germline V gene are WSHSY and SAAADI. CDR3 sequence: CASTTGIRRAEAFF. The CDR3 coding sequence is TGCGCCAGCACGACAGGGATCCGGAGGGCTGAAGCTTTCTTT.

The rearrangement links TRBV5-6 to TRBJ2-7, with TRBD2 matching 7 bases. In germline, CDR1 is SGHDT, CDR2 YYEEEE. Trimming removed 3 bases from V and 0 bases from J; junction bases left unmatched: 6. This CDR3 is 15 amino acids long. The CDR3 loop is CASSSIGGSSYEQYF. CDR3 bases: TGTGCCAGCAGCTCTATCGGGGGGAGCTCCTACGAGCAGTACTTC.

This clone was seen a handful of times. CDR3 sequence reads: CASRLGGARYGSPLHF. The CDR3 nucleotides are TGTGCCAGCAGGCTGGGGGGGGCGCGTTATGGTTCACCCCTCCACTTT. This chain joins TRBV7-2 and TRBJ1-6; D is possibly TRBD1 (6 bases). This CDR3 is built from 16 residues. The ends were cut back, 6 bases at V and 9 bases at J, with 21 bases in the middle. Germline CDR1 is SGHTA and CDR2 is FQGNSA.

The gene calls are TRBV19 and TRBJ2-5; weak D call: TRBD2 (7 bases). V lost 5 bases and J 5 bases, leaving 12 bases between the germline ends. Per germline, CDR1 LNHDA and CDR2 SQIVND (reference sequence). CDR3 size: 13 residues. Here the CDR3 DNA reads TGTGCCAGTAGTTCGGGGGGCACGGAGACCCAGTACTTC. This sequence encodes CASSSGGTETQYF. The full variable domain, rest sourced from reference TRBV19 and TRBJ2-5, is DGGITQSPKYLFRKEGQNVTLSCEQNLNHDAMYWYRQDPGQGLRLIYYSQIVNDFQKGDIAEGYSVSREKKESFPLTVTSAQKNPTAFYLCASSSGGTETQYFGPGTRLLVL.

V is TRBV7-3 and J is TRBJ1-1, with 7 positions matching TRBD1. The J segment lost 6 bases and the V segment lost 3 bases, leaving 7 bases of the junction unmatched. The CDR3 covers 14 residues. The germline V gene encodes CDR1 SGHTA and CDR2 FQGTGA. CDR3 sequence: CASSFGTDGAEAFF. The CDR3 nucleotides read TGTGCCAGCAGCTTTGGGACAGACGGGGCTGAAGCTTTCTTT.

The chain couples TRBV30 to TRBJ1-2; D is unresolved. CDR1 is GTSNPN and CDR2 is SVGIG in the germline V gene (reference sequence). Trimming took off 5 bases at V and 4 bases at J, with 11 bases between the two ends. CDR3 size: 12 residues. The CDR3 reads CAWAPSGYGYTF. DNA for the CDR3: TGTGCCTGGGCCCCGTCGGGCTATGGCTACACCTTC.

J is TRBJ2-7 and V is TRBV7-2; maybe TRBD1 (6 bases). CDR3 length: 14 residues. Between the trimmed V and J ends, which lost 5 bases and 0 bases, there was a span of 11 bases. CDR1 is SGHTA and CDR2 is FQGNSA in the germline V gene. Written as DNA, the CDR3 is TGTGCCAGCAGCCGGGACACGACCTCCTACGAGCAGTACTTC. Translation gives CASSRDTTSYEQYF.

This chain links TRBV6-5 with TRBJ2-5; 14 nucleotides match TRBD2. J lost 4 bases, V lost 3 bases, and 4 bases had no gene match. The CDR3 contains 16 residues. The germline gives CDR1 MNHEY, CDR2 SVGAGI. Here the CDR3 DNA reads TGTGCCAGCAGTTATGGTGGGACTAGCGGGAGAGAGACCCAGTACTTC. Amino acid sequence: CASSYGGTSGRETQYF.

The rearrangement links TRBV7-2 to TRBJ2-7; 7 bases line up with TRBD2. Per the germline V gene, CDR1 is SGHTA and CDR2 is FQGNSA. After removal of 5 bases from V and 2 bases from J, the junction contained 15 bases not matched to a gene. CDR3 length equals 17 residues. CDR3 DNA: TGTGCCAGCAGCAAGAAGATCATTACGGGGGGTGCCTACGAGCAGTACTTC. It yields the protein CASSKKIITGGAYEQYF.

This clone was seen a few times. This sequence joins TRBV29-1 and TRBJ1-5; tentative D call: TRBD1 (6 bases). The CDR3 covers 12 residues. Germline V gene lookup returns CDR1 SQVTM and CDR2 ANQGSEA. V was shortened by 4 bases and J by 3 bases, with 7 bases between the two germline ends. The CDR3 DNA is TGCAGCGTTGGGGACATCAATCAGCCCCAGCATTTT. Protein product: CSVGDINQPQHF.

This chain links TRBV4-2 with TRBJ2-7; D might be TRBD1 (6 bases). The CDR3 sequence is 16 residues long. The V gene's germline CDR1 is LGHNA and CDR2 YNFKEQ. V was cut by 0 bases and J by 5 bases, with 17 bases left in between. CDR3 in DNA: TGTGCCAGCAGCCAAGATCAAGGGGGTGCCCAAGACGAGCAGTACTTC. Encoded protein: CASSQDQGGAQDEQYF.

The chain uses TRBV30 and TRBJ1-2, with TRBD1 identical over 10 bases. V shed 5 bases, J shed 6 bases, and the junction held 6 bases outside the gene matches. CDR1 is GTSNPN, CDR2 SVGIG, per germline (reference sequence). There are 13 residues in the CDR3. The CDR3 is CAWLTGGANGYTF. The CDR3 DNA sequence: TGTGCCTGGTTGACAGGGGGCGCGAATGGCTACACCTTC.

CDR3 DNA sequence: TGCGCCAGCAGCTCAGGGACTAGCGGGGGGGCGGATACGCAGTATTTT. Residues: CASSSGTSGGADTQYF. The V gene is TRBV5-1, the J gene TRBJ2-3; 16 positions agree with TRBD2. J was trimmed by 6 bases and V by 3 bases; bases with no gene match: 4. CDR1 and CDR2 (germline): SGHRS, YFSETQ. The CDR3 is made up of 16 amino acids.

The chain carries TRBV2 and TRBJ2-6, with no clear D. The CDR3 is made up of 15 amino acids. Trimming removed 1 base at V and 4 bases at J, with 8 bases between. The germline V gene has CDR1 SNHLY and CDR2 FYNNEI. The CDR3 loop reads CASSEGVLGANVLTF. The CDR3 nucleotides read TGTGCCAGCAGTGAAGGTGTATTGGGGGCCAACGTCCTGACTTTC.

The chain carries TRBV10-3 and TRBJ1-6, with 7 bases aligning to TRBD1. The CDR3 covers 16 residues. Germline values: CDR1 ENHRY, CDR2 SYGVKD. Losses at the gene ends were 3 bases for V and 9 bases for J; bases not matched to a gene: 11. The CDR3 sequence is CAISDQRQGVVSPLHF. The CDR3 region has the DNA TGTGCCATCAGTGACCAAAGACAGGGCGTAGTTTCACCCCTCCACTTT.

The chain uses TRBV2 and TRBJ2-7; TRBD2 aligns across 8 bases. Germline V gene data show CDR1 as SNHLY and CDR2 as FYNNEI. The ends lost 1 base at V and 3 bases at J; junction bases unmatched: 8. CDR3 length: 16 amino acids. CDR3 loop: CASSEEGLAEFYEQYF. The DNA for the CDR3 is TGTGCCAGCAGTGAAGAAGGACTAGCCGAATTCTACGAGCAGTACTTC.

V gene TRBV5-6 combines with J gene TRBJ1-2; 8 bases fit TRBD1. This CDR3 has 13 residues. The V gene's germline CDR1 is SGHDT and CDR2 YYEEEE. The V gene end was trimmed by 3 bases and the J gene end by 4 bases; junction bases not matched to a gene: 2. The DNA of the CDR3 is TGTGCCAGCAGCTACGACAGGGGCTATGGCTACACCTTC. Its translation is CASSYDRGYGYTF.

The chain has TRBV10-3 and TRBJ1-2; no firm D call. This CDR3 is 13 amino acids long. Trimming took 8 bases from V and 6 from J, leaving 16 bases between them. From germline, CDR1 is ENHRY and CDR2 SYGVKD. The CDR3 DNA is TGTGCCATCCGGGGAGATCCCAACCATGGCTACACCTTC. Its translation is CAIRGDPNHGYTF.

This chain links TRBV18 with TRBJ1-2; 8 nucleotides line up with TRBD1. In germline, CDR1 is KGHSH, CDR2 LQKENI. V shed 0 bases, J shed 8 bases, and the junction held 5 bases outside the gene matches. The CDR3 runs 14 residues. CDR3 sequence reads: CASSPPTWDRGYTF. CDR3 DNA: TGTGCCAGCTCACCACCGACATGGGACAGGGGCTACACCTTC.

The chain combines TRBV5-1 with TRBJ2-7; D may be TRBD1 (6 bases). CDR3 length: 13 residues. V lost 4 bases, J lost 7 bases, and 15 bases lay in between. The V gene's germline CDR1 is SGHRS and CDR2 YFSETQ. The CDR3 bases are TGCGCCAGCAGCCCCGGGACACCTAGGGAGCAGTACTTC. Amino acid sequence: CASSPGTPREQYF.

The rearrangement joins TRBV6-5 to TRBJ1-2; 7 bases are shared with TRBD1. Germline V gene sequence: CDR1 MNHEY, CDR2 SVGAGI. V gave up 6 bases and J gave up 3 bases; unmatched junction bases: 4. CDR3 length equals 13 residues. The CDR3 is CASRSGTDYGYTF. CDR3 coding DNA: TGTGCCAGCAGGTCCGGGACAGACTATGGCTACACCTTC.

V is TRBV5-5 and J is TRBJ2-7, with D possibly TRBD1 on 6 matching bases. The CDR3 is 14 amino acids. The germline V gene encodes CDR1 SGHKS and CDR2 YYEKEE (reference sequence). V lost 2 bases and J 0 bases, leaving 9 bases between the germline ends. DNA for the CDR3: TGTGCCAGCAGCTTAGACAGGCACTCCTACGAGCAGTACTTC. It translates to CASSLDRHSYEQYF.

With respect to this clone: An end of the junction differs from the germline gene, which may be a read error. This chain uses TRBV7-2 with TRBJ2-7; 9 nucleotides line up with TRBD1. The CDR3 spans 15 residues. The germline V gene encodes CDR1 SGHTA and CDR2 FQGNSA. The CDR3 DNA reads as TGTGCCAGCAGCTTAGGGGGACTGCGGACAGGGGATTTGCACTTC. Protein: CASSLGGLRTGDLHF.

The chain is built from TRBV4-3 and TRBJ1-2, with 7 bases fitting TRBD1. Per germline, CDR1 LGHNA and CDR2 YSLEER. The V gene end was trimmed by 1 base and the J gene end by 7 bases; junction bases not matched to a gene: 12. The CDR3 has 16 residues. CDR3 sequence reads: CASSQAPDRVEGGYTF. The CDR3 nucleotides read TGCGCCAGCAGCCAAGCACCAGACAGGGTTGAAGGTGGCTACACCTTC.

The rearrangement links TRBV6-1 to TRBJ2-7; the match to TRBD2 covers 8 bases. The CDR3 spans 15 residues. The germline V gene has CDR1 MNHNS and CDR2 SASEGT. Trimming took 4 bases from V and 7 from J; bases not matched to a gene: 12. DNA for the CDR3: TGTGCCAGCAGTGCGCCAGCGGGAGCAGTTGGGGAGCAGTACTTC. This sequence encodes CASSAPAGAVGEQYF.

The rearrangement uses TRBV29-1 and TRBJ2-7, with TRBD2 matching 11 bases. With 5 bases clipped from V and 6 bases from J, the junction kept 6 bases outside the gene matches. Looked up from germline, CDR1 is SQVTM and CDR2 is ANQGSEA. The CDR3 covers 13 residues. The CDR3 DNA follows: TGCAGCGTTCAGACTAGCGGGAACGGCGAGCAGTACTTC. It specifies CSVQTSGNGEQYF.